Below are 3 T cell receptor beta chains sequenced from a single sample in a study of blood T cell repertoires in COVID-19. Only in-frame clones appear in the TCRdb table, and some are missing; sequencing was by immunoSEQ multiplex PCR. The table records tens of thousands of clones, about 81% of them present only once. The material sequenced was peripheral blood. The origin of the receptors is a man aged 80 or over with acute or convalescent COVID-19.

CDR3 bases: TGTGCCAGCAGCCAAGATCTCAGGGGAGATACGCAGTATTTT. Translated, it gives CASSQDLRGDTQYF. V usage is TRBV14 and J usage is TRBJ2-3; possibly TRBD1 for D (6 bases). This CDR3 is 14 amino acids long. V lost 0 bases and J lost 5, with 9 bases in between. Germline V lookup: CDR1 SGHDN, CDR2 FVKESK.

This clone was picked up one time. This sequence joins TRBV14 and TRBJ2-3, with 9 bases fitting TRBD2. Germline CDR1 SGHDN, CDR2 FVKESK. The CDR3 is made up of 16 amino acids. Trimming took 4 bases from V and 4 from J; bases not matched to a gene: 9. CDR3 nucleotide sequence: TGTGCCAGCAGCCCGTGGGGTAGCGGGAGATCAGATACGCAGTATTTT. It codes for CASSPWGSGRSDTQYF.

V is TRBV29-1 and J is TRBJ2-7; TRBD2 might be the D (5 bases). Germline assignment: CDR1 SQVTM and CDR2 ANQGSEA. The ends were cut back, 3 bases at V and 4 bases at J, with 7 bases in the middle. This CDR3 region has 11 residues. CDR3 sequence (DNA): TGCAGCGTTGAGAGGGAGTACGAGCAGTACTTC. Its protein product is CSVEREYEQYF.